This T cell receptor (beta chain) was recorded in a study of CD8+ T cells in alopecia areata. This clone was detected a few times. In each case, RNA was isolated and then reverse transcribed into cDNA as the sequencing template. Sequencing used immunoSEQ multiplex PCR; TCRdb keeps in-frame clones, though not all of them. This sample has 130,000 to 150,000 clones, with roughly 60% found just once. Germline V lookup: CDR1 MRHNA, CDR2 SNTAGT. This CDR3 has 15 residues. V lost 2 bases to trimming and J lost 0 bases, with 5 bases between them. Sequencing was done on a sample of CD8+ T cells sorted from blood. The origin of this receptor is a human donor in good health. The chain couples TRBV6-4 to TRBJ2-6; D may be TRBD2 (5 bases). CDR3 protein: CASSDGSSGANVLTF. CDR3 coding DNA: TGTGCCAGCAGTGACGGGAGCTCTGGGGCCAACGTCCTGACTTTC.